This TCR beta chain came from a study of blood T cells in healthy people across ages. About the study: About one barcoded beta molecule per two T cells was captured by template switching. Study-wide results and caveats: Investigators treated diversity estimates from one million T cells as underestimates. The fall in TCR beta diversity per million T cells was roughly linear with age. More naive CD4+ cells and higher diversity were found in long-lived than in aged donors.

Then a second PCR, running roughly 7 to 12 cycles, was carried out with a sample-barcoded 5' primer and a J-beta primer mix. Via MiXCR, TCRdb re-called the 5' RACE reads, giving one row per CDR3 protein. The sample has around 1.7 million distinct CDR3 sequences, roughly 27% seen once. Comment on this clonotype: Its cognate antigen is unknown.

Germline CDR1 SGHRS, CDR2 YFSETQ. The J segment lost 6 bases and the V segment lost 0 bases, leaving 2 bases of the junction unmatched. This CDR3 is built from 14 residues. The sequencing input was blood. This chain uses TRBV5-1 with TRBJ1-4, with TRBD1 matching over 7 bases. The receptor comes from a woman in her 30s in good health. The CDR3 DNA sequence: TGCGCCAGCAGCTTGGTAGGGACAGATGAAAAACTGTTTTTT. This codes for CASSLVGTDEKLFF.